The clone carrying this T cell receptor (beta chain) appeared many times. Its antigen is undetermined. The sample belongs to a study of CD8+CD57+ T cells in acquired aplastic anemia. The template for TCR beta VDJ and CDR3 sequence profiling was genomic DNA. TCRdb fed the reads into MiXCR, producing one record per CDR3 protein. The sample holds 300,000 or so distinct CDR3 sequences; approximately 57% are singletons and the top ten take roughly 1.2%. General study points: Almost 30 sequences, all CD8+ CDR3, were shared between patients and controls. Patients showed no significant difference from controls in CD8+ Simpson's diversity.

V was pared by 0 bases and J by 4 bases, with 7 bases of the junction left unmatched. Germline V lookup: CDR1 SGDLS, CDR2 YYNGEE. This CDR3 has 16 residues. Sequenced patients had shown CD8+CD57+ cell expansion by flow cytometry. The chain combines TRBV9 with TRBJ2-5; 9 bases agree with TRBD2. The sequenced material came from sorted CD4+, CD8+, or CD8+CD57+ T cells (not recorded which) from PBMCs. This clonotype originated in a human donor with aplastic anemia. CDR3 DNA: TGTGCCAGCAGCGTAGGGGGCGGGGGGGCGGTAGAGACCCAGTACTTC. This gives the protein CASSVGGGGAVETQYF. Drawing the rest from reference TRBV9 and TRBJ2-5, the complete variable domain is DSGVTQTPKHLITATGQRVTLRCSPRSGDLSVYWYQQSLDQGLQFLIQYYNGEERAKGNILERFSAQQFPDLHSELNLSSLELGDSALYFCASSVGGGGAVETQYFGPGTRLLVL.